A selection of T cell receptor beta chains follows, all from one sample in a study of T cells in localized non-small cell lung cancer. Clones were sequenced by immunoSEQ multiplex PCR, and TCRdb holds only the in-frame ones, with some missing. The data contain more than 30,000 clones, around 90% of them singletons. The material sequenced was peripheral blood mononuclear cells, taken before any cancer treatment. These receptor sequences come from a woman aged 40-75 years with stage III lung adenocarcinoma. Each CDR3 is given with its conserved first and last residue. D genes are given only for firm matches. The size field is filled for only some rows; it gives once, few, many or a size class.

j_call | clone_size | d_call | v_call | cdr3_aa | cdr3_nt
TRBJ2-5 | . | . | TRBV20-1 | CSAEDQETQYF | TGCAGTGCTGAGGATCAAGAGACCCAGTACTTC
TRBJ1-5 | once | TRBD1 | TRBV19 | CASSPQTGGRNQPQHF | TGTGCCAGTAGTCCTCAGACAGGGGGCCGCAATCAGCCCCAGCATTTT
TRBJ1-3 | . | . | TRBV5-1 | CASSLGPTGTGNTIYF | TGCGCCAGCAGCTTGGGGCCGACAGGAACTGGAAACACCATATATTTT
TRBJ2-6 | . | TRBD1 | TRBV18 | CASSRDRGAGANVLTF | TGTGCCAGCTCACGGGACAGGGGTGCTGGGGCCAACGTCCTGACTTTC
TRBJ2-1 | . | . | TRBV5-4 | CASTQSGTRPYNEQFF | TGTGCCAGCACCCAATCCGGGACACGGCCTTACAATGAGCAGTTCTTC
TRBJ2-7 | . | . | TRBV7-9 | CASSLTTSSKQYF | TGTGCCAGCAGCTTAACTACGTCTAGCAAGCAGTACTTC
TRBJ1-1 | . | . | TRBV5-1 | CASSLNSNTEAFF | TGCGCCAGCAGCCTAAATTCTAACACTGAAGCTTTCTTT
TRBJ1-1 | . | . | TRBV30 | CAWSHQENTEAFF | TGTGCCTGGAGCCATCAGGAGAACACTGAAGCTTTCTTT
TRBJ1-5 | . | . | TRBV6-1 | CASSDDDPSGNQPQHF | TGTGCCAGCAGTGATGACGATCCCAGTGGAAATCAGCCCCAGCATTTT
TRBJ2-5 | . | . | TRBV5-6 | CASGQAQETQYF | TGTGCCAGCGGGCAGGCGCAGGAGACCCAGTACTTC
TRBJ1-3 | once | . | TRBV5-1 | CASSSSSGNTIYF | TGCGCCAGCAGCTCGAGCTCTGGAAACACCATATATTTT
TRBJ1-3 | . | . | TRBV7-9 | CASSLVDSFSGNTIYF | TGTGCCAGCAGCTTAGTGGACAGTTTCTCTGGAAACACCATATATTTT
TRBJ1-1 | . | . | TRBV11-2 | CASSLDTGYTEAFF | TGTGCCAGCAGCTTAGATACAGGGTACACTGAAGCTTTCTTT
TRBJ2-2 | . | . | TRBV30 | CAGQEGSGELFF | TGTGCCGGGCAAGAGGGTTCCGGGGAGCTGTTTTTT
TRBJ1-1 | . | . | TRBV4-1 | CASSQSLIGNTEAFF | TGCGCCAGCAGCCAAAGCCTTATAGGGAACACTGAAGCTTTCTTT
TRBJ1-2 | . | . | TRBV5-1 | CASSPQGERYGYTF | TGCGCCAGCAGCCCCCAAGGGGAGCGGTATGGCTACACCTTC
TRBJ2-1 | . | . | TRBV14 | CASSEAGWLGSYNEQFF | TGTGCCAGCAGCGAAGCCGGATGGTTAGGGTCCTACAATGAGCAGTTCTTC
TRBJ2-7 | . | . | TRBV7-2 | CASSLGRGTYEQYF | TGTGCCAGCAGCTTAGGGAGAGGGACATACGAGCAGTACTTC
TRBJ2-7 | . | TRBD1 | TRBV5-1 | CASSLVSGTAYEQYF | TGCGCCAGCAGCTTGGTTTCAGGGACAGCCTACGAGCAGTACTTC
TRBJ2-5 | . | TRBD1 | TRBV19 | CATGDRITSGETQYF | TGTGCCACTGGGGACAGGATCACTTCGGGAGAGACCCAGTACTTC
TRBJ1-2 | . | . | TRBV7-2 | CASSLGPTAVNGGYTF | TGTGCCAGCAGCTTAGGCCCCACGGCAGTCAATGGTGGCTACACCTTC
TRBJ1-2 | . | . | TRBV6-8 | CASSYSELANYGYTF | TGTGCCAGCAGTTACTCAGAGTTAGCTAACTATGGCTACACCTTC
TRBJ2-5 | . | . | TRBV4-2 | CASSQDWRETQYF | TGTGCCAGCAGTCAGGACTGGCGGGAGACCCAGTACTTC